A single sample is the source of the 14 T cell receptor beta chains below, sequenced in a study of cytomegalovirus exposure and HLA in healthy donors. Using immunoSEQ multiplex PCR, the repertoire was profiled, and TCRdb retains in-frame clones only, with some absent. Of 200,000 or so clones listed, around 83% were seen once; the top ten hold about an eighth. The sample was PBMCs. All receptors derive from a woman younger than 45 in good health and CMV-seropositive.

The rearrangement joins TRBV28 to TRBJ2-2; 9 bases agree with TRBD1. CDR3 length: 16 amino acids. The junction had 5 bases not matched to a gene; V was cut back by 5 bases and J by 1 base. Per the germline V gene, CDR1 is MDHEN and CDR2 is SYDVKM. This CDR3 reads CASSPAGQGNTGELFF. The DNA of the CDR3 is TGTGCCAGCAGTCCCGCGGGACAGGGGAACACCGGGGAGCTGTTTTTT.

With respect to this clone: A junction boundary mismatches the germline segment, possibly from a read error. The J gene is TRBJ2-1, the V gene TRBV7-7; perhaps TRBD2 as D (5 bases). The length of the CDR3 is 13 residues. Germline CDR1 SSHAT, CDR2 FNYEAQ (reference sequence). Here the CDR3 DNA reads TGTGCTAGCAGCCTAAGCGGAACCAATGAGCAGTTCTTC. This gives the protein CASSLSGTNEQFF.

The chain links TRBV10-3 to TRBJ1-4; TRBD1 agrees at 8 bases. V was clipped by 6 bases and J by 6 bases; unmatched bases: 6. Germline V CDR1 and CDR2: ENHRY, SYGVKD. CDR3 length: 14 amino acids. The CDR3 coding sequence is TGTGCCATCAGCGACAGGGGAGTTGATGAAAAACTGTTTTTT. It specifies CAISDRGVDEKLFF.

The rearrangement uses TRBV14 and TRBJ1-1; 7 bases are shared with TRBD1. The CDR3 spans 15 residues. Germline-derived CDR1 and CDR2 are SGHDN and FVKESK. The junction had 4 bases not matched to a gene; V was cut back by 3 bases and J by 0 bases. DNA for the CDR3: TGTGCCAGCAGCCATCGACAGGGCCTGAACACTGAAGCTTTCTTT. Protein sequence: CASSHRQGLNTEAFF.

The chain links TRBV6-5 to TRBJ2-7; TRBD1 matches at 10 bases. V trimming: 6 bases; J trimming: 0 bases; junction bases outside the gene matches: 5. This CDR3 is built from 15 residues. Germline CDR1 is MNHEY and CDR2 is SVGAGI. This CDR3 reads CASSRQGANSYEQYF. The CDR3 nucleotides are TGTGCCAGCAGCAGACAGGGGGCGAACTCCTACGAGCAGTACTTC.

The rearrangement links TRBV5-1 to TRBJ2-7, with D possibly being TRBD2 (6 bases). CDR3 length: 14 amino acids. The ends were cut back, 3 bases at V and 7 bases at J, with 17 bases in the middle. Germline CDR1 SGHRS, CDR2 YFSETQ. The CDR3 sequence: CASSWRGTSGEQYF. The DNA of the CDR3 is TGCGCCAGCAGCTGGAGAGGGACTTCTGGGGAGCAGTACTTC.

This clone came up many times. The chain joins TRBV6-5 to TRBJ2-7, with 7 positions matching TRBD2. This CDR3 region has 15 residues. Germline V CDR1 and CDR2: MNHEY, SVGAGI. Trimming removed 2 bases from V and 5 bases from J; junction bases left unmatched: 9. CDR3 protein: CASSYGLELNNEQYF. The DNA of the CDR3 is TGTGCCAGCAGTTACGGACTAGAACTAAACAACGAGCAGTACTTC.

This chain joins TRBV10-3 and TRBJ2-7; 10 bases line up with TRBD1. Trimming removed 4 bases from V and 6 bases from J; junction bases left unmatched: 3. This CDR3 is built from 13 residues. Per germline, CDR1 ENHRY and CDR2 SYGVKD. The CDR3 loop reads CAISVGTGAEQYF. The CDR3, as DNA: TGTGCCATCAGTGTAGGGACAGGGGCCGAGCAGTACTTC.

This sequence joins TRBV2 and TRBJ2-7; no firm D call. The V gene's germline CDR1 is SNHLY and CDR2 FYNNEI. This CDR3 spans 13 amino acids. Trimming removed 3 bases at V and 3 bases at J, with 9 bases between. CDR3 nucleotides: TGTGCCAGCAGTGATGGGCCAGGCTACGAGCAGTACTTC. Translating gives CASSDGPGYEQYF.

A single count supports this clone. J is TRBJ1-1 and V is TRBV27, with TRBD1 matching 7 bases. Per germline, CDR1 MNHEY and CDR2 SMNVEV (reference sequence). Trimming took 6 bases from V and 3 from J; bases not matched to a gene: 4. This CDR3 has 13 amino acids. The CDR3 protein is CASRYQGDTEAFF. The CDR3 nucleotides are TGTGCCAGCAGATACCAGGGGGACACTGAAGCTTTCTTT.

CDR3 amino acids: CASSYSPSGSTGELFF. The CDR3 region has the DNA TGTGCCAGCAGTTACTCGCCTAGCGGGAGTACCGGGGAGCTGTTTTTT. The chain uses TRBV6-6 and TRBJ2-2; 10 bases are a match to TRBD2. CDR3 length equals 16 residues. The V and J ends lost 0 bases and 5 bases, in that order; junction bases with no gene match: 3. CDR1 and CDR2 (germline): MNHNY, SVGAGI (reference sequence).

This chain links TRBV27 with TRBJ2-1, with TRBD1 matching over 9 bases. V trimming: 6 bases; J trimming: 14 bases; junction bases outside the gene matches: 5. In germline, CDR1 is MNHEY, CDR2 SMNVEV (reference sequence). CDR3 length equals 11 residues. CDR3 amino acids: CASSRDRVEFF. The CDR3 nucleotides are TGTGCCAGCAGCCGGGACAGGGTGGAGTTCTTC.

The DNA of the CDR3 is TGTGCCAGTAGTAAACAGGTGAACTACGAGCAGTACTTC. Amino acids: CASSKQVNYEQYF. This chain joins TRBV19 and TRBJ2-7; the D gene is possibly TRBD1 (5 bases). CDR1 and CDR2 from the germline V gene are LNHDA and SQIVND (reference sequence). The CDR3 consists of 13 residues. V was pared by 4 bases and J by 3 bases, with 10 bases between.

This chain uses TRBV30 with TRBJ2-7; 7 bases are a match to TRBD2. The CDR3 consists of 13 residues. The ends lost 0 bases at V and 7 bases at J; junction bases unmatched: 6. CDR1 GTSNPN and CDR2 SVGIG come from the germline V gene (reference sequence). CDR3 coding DNA: TGTGCCTGGAGTGTACGGCGGGAGAATGAGCAGTACTTC. Translating gives CAWSVRRENEQYF.